Listed below are T cell receptor beta chains from one sample, sequenced in a study of T cell responses to AZD1222 COVID-19 vaccine. The repertoire was sequenced with immunoSEQ multiplex PCR; TCRdb's copy has only in-frame clones and lacks some. The data show 130,000 to 150,000 clones, with 90% to 95% seen just once and around 5.5% held by the top ten. Here the sequenced sample was peripheral blood, taken on day 0 of AZD1222 vaccination. All receptors come from an adult in good health. Each CDR3 is given with its conserved first and last residue. Each record gives: clone size, J gene, CDR3 length, V gene, CDR3 protein. Expanded clones are given a class, and other clones once, few, many or no size at all.

once	TRBJ1-4	18	TRBV18	CASSPLSGSGGSNEKLFF
.	TRBJ2-5	14	TRBV2	CASSRGATQETRYF
.	TRBJ1-1	15	TRBV7-2	CASSARTAMNTEAFF
.	TRBJ2-5	14	TRBV19	CASSIKVLQETQYF
.	TRBJ1-2	15	TRBV19	CASSLPGQAWYGYTF
few	TRBJ2-2	13	TRBV7-7	CASSSVPTGELFF
.	TRBJ1-4	11	TRBV13	CASSFRGKLFF
.	TRBJ1-5	16	TRBV5-1	CASSPGTGGRGQPQHF
.	TRBJ1-1	14	TRBV18	CASSRQGANTEAFF
.	TRBJ2-7	11	TRBV5-5	CASSSVNEQYF